Below, 22 T cell receptor beta chains from the same sample are listed, as sequenced in a study of T cells in narcolepsy. The assay was immunoSEQ multiplex PCR, and TCRdb's table has in-frame clones only and misses some. The table records some 17,000 clones, roughly 72% of them present only once. Sequenced: CD45RA- memory CD8+ T cells from PBMCs. These TCRs come from a human donor with narcolepsy.

The rearrangement joins TRBV6-1 to TRBJ1-1, with D hard to call. The CDR3 is made up of 13 amino acids. Between the trimmed V and J ends, which lost 5 bases and 4 bases, there was a span of 11 bases. Germline V gene data show CDR1 as MNHNS and CDR2 as SASEGT. CDR3 protein: CASSYKGGTEAFF. The CDR3 bases are TGTGCCAGCAGTTATAAAGGAGGCACTGAAGCTTTCTTT.

This clone was recorded once. This sequence joins TRBV9 and TRBJ2-5, with D unresolved. Trimming shortened V by 4 bases and J by 0 bases, and 10 bases separated the two germline ends. CDR1 and CDR2 (germline): SGDLS, YYNGEE. The CDR3 spans 14 residues. The CDR3 DNA is TGTGCCAGCAGCCCACCCTGGGACCAAGAGACCCAGTACTTC. Protein product: CASSPPWDQETQYF. Drawing the rest from reference TRBV9 and TRBJ2-5, the complete variable domain is DSGVTQTPKHLITATGQRVTLRCSPRSGDLSVYWYQQSLDQGLQFLIQYYNGEERAKGNILERFSAQQFPDLHSELNLSSLELGDSALYFCASSPPWDQETQYFGPGTRLLVL.

The V and J genes are TRBV29-1 and TRBJ1-1, with a tentative D call TRBD1 (5 bases). The length of the CDR3 is 14 residues. The V gene lost 7 bases and the J gene lost 4 bases, with 19 bases spanning the gap. Germline V gene sequence: CDR1 SQVTM, CDR2 ANQGSEA. DNA for the CDR3: TGCAGCGCAAAGGACATTTCGGCGACCACTGAAGCTTTCTTT. As protein: CSAKDISATTEAFF.

The chain uses TRBV19 and TRBJ2-5, with D tentatively TRBD1 (5 bases). CDR1 and CDR2 from the germline V gene are LNHDA and SQIVND (reference sequence). The CDR3 runs 14 residues. Trimming stripped 3 bases from V and 4 bases from J, with 12 bases between. In nucleotides, the CDR3 is TGTGCCAGTAGTATTGGCAGGGCAGTAGAGACCCAGTACTTC. Amino acids: CASSIGRAVETQYF.

This chain uses TRBV9 with TRBJ2-1; weak D call: TRBD1 (6 bases). The CDR3 spans 15 residues. Trimming removed 4 bases from V and 1 base from J, with 12 bases in between. The germline V gene has CDR1 SGDLS and CDR2 YYNGEE. This CDR3 is CASSPEGVSYNEQFF. CDR3 nucleotide sequence: TGTGCCAGCAGCCCAGAGGGGGTTTCCTACAATGAGCAGTTCTTC. The whole variable domain, filled in from reference TRBV9 and TRBJ2-1, reads DSGVTQTPKHLITATGQRVTLRCSPRSGDLSVYWYQQSLDQGLQFLIQYYNGEERAKGNILERFSAQQFPDLHSELNLSSLELGDSALYFCASSPEGVSYNEQFFGPGTRLTVL.

This chain joins TRBV7-9 and TRBJ1-5, with no clear D. Germline assignment: CDR1 SEHNR and CDR2 FQNEAQ (reference sequence). The germline V and J ends were trimmed by 5 bases and 7 bases, with 9 bases remaining between them. CDR3 size: 12 residues. The CDR3 here is CASSGPNQPQHF. CDR3 DNA sequence: TGTGCCAGCAGCGGGCCCAACCAGCCCCAGCATTTT.

This sequence joins TRBV20-1 and TRBJ1-2; no clear D. Trimming stripped 5 bases from V and 8 bases from J, with 3 bases between. Germline V gene sequence: CDR1 DFQATT, CDR2 SNEGSKA (reference sequence). The CDR3 runs 8 residues. CDR3 protein: CSASGYTF. For the CDR3, the DNA is TGCAGTGCTTCAGGCTACACCTTC.

As regards this clone: The sample holds other DNA sequences that translate to the same CDR3. V usage is TRBV13 and J usage is TRBJ1-5; D ambiguous. V lost 0 bases and J lost 4, with 1 base in between. Per the germline V gene, CDR1 is PRHDT and CDR2 is FYEKMQ (reference sequence). The CDR3 contains 12 residues. The CDR3 region is CASSLGNQPQHF. The CDR3 DNA is TGTGCCAGCAGCTTAGGGAATCAGCCCCAGCATTTT.

J is TRBJ1-4 and V is TRBV5-5, with 8 bases lining up with TRBD1. Germline V CDR1 and CDR2: SGHKS, YYEKEE (reference sequence). The CDR3 length is 15 residues. After removal of 2 bases from V and 8 bases from J, the junction contained 8 bases not matched to a gene. This CDR3 reads CASSFTGTGLEKLFF. CDR3 sequence (DNA): TGTGCCAGCAGCTTCACCGGGACAGGACTCGAAAAACTGTTTTTT. The whole variable domain, filled in from reference TRBV5-5 and TRBJ1-4, reads DAGVTQSPTHLIKTRGQQVTLRCSPISGHKSVSWYQQVLGQGPQFIFQYYEKEERGRGNFPDRFSARQFPNYSSELNVNALLLGDSALYLCASSFTGTGLEKLFFGSGTQLSVL.

The chain uses TRBV2 and TRBJ1-5; 8 bases match TRBD1. The CDR3 covers 17 residues. V was pared by 5 bases and J by 0 bases, with 9 bases of the junction left unmatched. CDR1 and CDR2 from the germline V gene are SNHLY and FYNNEI. CDR3 DNA: TGTGCCAGCAGTCTCGACCGGACAGGGAGTAGCAATCAGCCCCAGCATTTT. Its protein product is CASSLDRTGSSNQPQHF.

This chain uses TRBV7-8 with TRBJ2-7; D perhaps matches TRBD1 (5 bases). Germline V CDR1 and CDR2: SGHVS, FQNEAQ. The CDR3 totals 15 residues. Deletions cut 3 bases from V and 6 bases from J, with 18 bases between. DNA for the CDR3: TGTGCCAGCAGCTTCCGGACAATCCGCACAGGCGAGCAGTACTTC. Amino acids: CASSFRTIRTGEQYF. The full variable domain, rest sourced from reference TRBV7-8 and TRBJ2-7, is GAGVSQSPRYKVAKRGQDVALRCDPISGHVSLFWYQQALGQGPEFLTYFQNEAQLDKSGLPSDRFFAERPEGSVSTLKIQRTQQEDSAVYLCASSFRTIRTGEQYFGPGTRLTVT.

V and J are TRBV5-1 and TRBJ2-7, with a weak D call TRBD2 (5 bases). Trimming left V 4 bases short and J 4 bases short, with 12 bases between. From germline, CDR1 is SGHRS and CDR2 YFSETQ. The CDR3 length is 13 residues. CDR3 amino acids: CASSLGSGYEQYF. CDR3 nucleotide sequence: TGCGCCAGCAGCCTCGGGTCGGGGTACGAGCAGTACTTC.

V and J are TRBV6-6 and TRBJ2-5; tentatively, D is TRBD2 (6 bases). The CDR3 is made up of 14 amino acids. CDR1 and CDR2 (germline): MNHNY, SVGAGI (reference sequence). With 6 bases removed from V and 1 base from J, the gap between germline ends came to 12 bases. The CDR3 DNA is TGTGCCAGCAGCCTGACTAGGGGCCAAGAGACCCAGTACTTC. This translates into CASSLTRGQETQYF.

The chain uses TRBV7-9 and TRBJ1-4, with D tentatively TRBD1 (6 bases). V lost 4 bases and J 2 bases, leaving 11 bases between the germline ends. The CDR3 has 15 amino acids. Per the germline V gene, CDR1 is SEHNR and CDR2 is FQNEAQ (reference sequence). The CDR3: CASSWPQGTNEKLFF. In DNA form, the CDR3 reads TGTGCCAGCAGCTGGCCGCAGGGGACTAATGAAAAACTGTTTTTT.

V gene TRBV9 combines with J gene TRBJ1-1; 7 positions agree with TRBD1. The CDR3 runs 16 residues. Trimming at V came to 5 bases and at J to 4 bases, leaving 14 bases not matched to a gene. In germline, CDR1 is SGDLS, CDR2 YYNGEE. In DNA, the CDR3 is TGTGCCAGCAGTCCCACCTATAGGGCAGGGGGCACTGAAGCTTTCTTT. Residues: CASSPTYRAGGTEAFF.

The V and J genes are TRBV9 and TRBJ2-5, with D perhaps TRBD1 (6 bases). This CDR3 contains 13 residues. The V end lost 3 bases, the J end lost 5 bases, and 11 bases lay between the germline ends. The germline V gene has CDR1 SGDLS and CDR2 YYNGEE. The CDR3 protein is CASSGGGRETQYF. The DNA for the CDR3 is TGTGCCAGCAGCGGTGGGGGCAGGGAGACCCAGTACTTC.

By sample share, this clone is medium-sized (0.01 to 0.1%). The rearrangement uses TRBV2 and TRBJ2-2, with D unclear. Germline CDR1 and CDR2: SNHLY and FYNNEI. Trimming cost V 10 bases and J 2 bases, with 5 bases left between them. This CDR3 contains 11 residues. Here the CDR3 reads CATSNTGELFF. DNA for the CDR3: TGTGCCACCTCAAACACCGGGGAGCTGTTTTTT. The entire variable domain, with the rest obtained from reference TRBV2 and TRBJ2-2, is as follows: EPEVTQTPSHQVTQMGQEVILRCVPISNHLYFYWYRQILGQKVEFLVSFYNNEISEKSEIFDDQFSVERPDGSNFTLKIRSTKLEDSAMYFCATSNTGELFFGEGSRLTVL.

V usage is TRBV5-8 and J usage is TRBJ1-1; unclear D gene. This CDR3 is 11 amino acids long. The germline V gene has CDR1 SGHTS and CDR2 YDEGEE. V was shortened by 7 bases and J by 0 bases, with 4 bases between the two germline ends. The CDR3 DNA sequence: TGTGCCAGCGAAGTGAACACTGAAGCTTTCTTT. This translates into CASEVNTEAFF.

On this clone itself: A far larger clone is only one base removed, so a read error is likely. This sequence joins TRBV7-9 and TRBJ1-6; 7 bases are a match to TRBD1. The CDR3 sequence is 18 residues long. Germline V gene lookup returns CDR1 SEHNR and CDR2 FQNEAQ (reference sequence). With V trimmed by 6 bases and J by 2 bases, 13 bases remained unmatched. CDR3 coding DNA: TGTGCCAGCAGTTCACCAGGGGGGGCCGTGACCTATAATTCACCCCTCCACTTT. It yields the protein CASSSPGGAVTYNSPLHF.

The V and J genes are TRBV27 and TRBJ1-2, with TRBD1 matching over 9 bases. Looked up from germline, CDR1 is MNHEY and CDR2 is SMNVEV (reference sequence). The ends lost 5 bases at V and 6 bases at J; junction bases unmatched: 4. The CDR3 runs to 13 residues. The CDR3 DNA follows: TGTGCCAGCAGTACCGGGACAGGGAATGGCTACACCTTC. This sequence encodes CASSTGTGNGYTF.

This clone is medium-sized in the sample. The chain has TRBV28 and TRBJ1-1; the match to TRBD1 covers 7 bases. Trimming removed 7 bases from V and 5 bases from J; junction bases left unmatched: 13. The CDR3 length is 15 residues. CDR1 and CDR2 from the germline V gene are MDHEN and SYDVKM. CDR3 amino acids: CASIIQGGLKTEAFF. For the CDR3, the DNA is TGTGCCAGCATCATTCAAGGGGGCCTTAAGACTGAAGCTTTCTTT.

This clone was found a few times. This chain connects TRBV7-9 to TRBJ2-3; unclear D gene. CDR1 and CDR2 from the germline V gene are SEHNR and FQNEAQ (reference sequence). The V and J ends lost 10 bases and 0 bases respectively, with 17 bases between them. This CDR3 comprises 15 residues. CDR3 sequence (DNA): TGTGCCAACTCCCACGGGCTAAAGAGCACAGATACGCAGTATTTT. Protein sequence: CANSHGLKSTDTQYF.